By sample fraction, the clone carrying this T cell receptor (beta chain) is medium-sized (0.01 to 0.1%). Its specificity is not known. Trimming shortened V by 4 bases and J by 0 bases, and 9 bases separated the two germline ends. Per germline, CDR1 WNHNN and CDR2 SYGVQD (reference sequence). This CDR3 comprises 14 residues. These data belong to a study of OX40 agonist ivuxolimab in advanced cancers. Repertoires were generated with immunoSEQ multiplex PCR, while TCRdb's copy carries only in-frame clones and drops some. The repertoire has 50,000 to 85,000 clones, around 86% of them found once; the top ten carry around 2.5%. Findings and limits, study-wide: CD8+ T cells (on average) carried more expanded clones than CD4+ T cells.

The chain uses TRBV10-1 and TRBJ2-5, with a possible D match to TRBD2 (5 bases). The receptor was isolated from an adult with an advanced solid tumor such as melanoma, head and neck, liver or kidney cancer. The source was CD4+ or CD8+ T cells sorted from blood, collected in a trial of the OX40 agonist ivuxolimab. The CDR3 here is CASSAAVDQETQYF. Written as DNA, the CDR3 is TGCGCCAGCAGTGCAGCGGTCGACCAAGAGACCCAGTACTTC.